This T cell receptor (beta chain) was sequenced for a study of shared clonotypes between healthy human individuals. Study background: Aged 18 to 49, the donors were a couple of women and a few men. Overall study findings and caveats: Blood was the only sampled material, and tissue repertoires likely differ.

In its sample, this clone was seen once. Its target is not known. The CDR3 is made up of 13 amino acids. Germline V gene data show CDR1 as KGHSH and CDR2 as LQKENI. V was clipped by 6 bases and J by 4 bases, with 13 bases between them. An approximately 200 ng quantity of DNA, 30,000 to 35,000 T cell genomes, went into the sorted-subset replicate PCRs. TCRdb's copy holds only in-frame clones and misses some; the assay was immunoSEQ multiplex PCR. The sample yields approximately 2,300,000 clones, roughly 90% seen once. The rearrangement joins TRBV18 to TRBJ2-7; D might be TRBD1 (5 bases). Source material: naive CD4+ T cells from PBMCs. Subset meaning: CD45RA+ positively selected. This TCR came from a man between 18 and 35 years old in good health. Some clones in this sample may be carry-over from other donors' samples. The CDR3 DNA reads TGTGCCAGCTCCCATCCAGGGTCTTACGAGCAGTACTTC. It encodes CASSHPGSYEQYF.